The rows below give T cell receptor beta chains drawn from one sample of a study of cytomegalovirus exposure and HLA in healthy donors. Libraries were prepared by immunoSEQ multiplex PCR; TCRdb keeps only in-frame clonotypes and omits some of them. The table lists some 190,000 clones, around 86% of them singletons. The specimen was PBMCs. These receptors all stem from a woman aged 18-30 years in good health and CMV-seronegative. Both conserved end residues are part of each CDR3. A D gene is named only where the DNA matches it firmly. Only some rows state a clone size, as once, few, many or a class for expanded clones.

abundance	v_gene	j_gene	len	d_gene	CDR3nt	CDR3aa
NA	TRBV11-3	TRBJ2-3	16	TRBD2	TGTGCCAGCAGCCCACGGACCAGCGGGAGAACAGATACGCAGTATTTT	CASSPRTSGRTDTQYF
NA	TRBV18	TRBJ2-1	13	TRBD2	TGTGCCAGCTCACCAGGGACTAACAATGAGCAGTTCTTC	CASSPGTNNEQFF
NA	TRBV19	TRBJ2-3	15	NA	TGTGCCAGTAGTATAGCTGGGGCGCTCCCAGATACGCAGTATTTT	CASSIAGALPDTQYF
NA	TRBV7-2	TRBJ2-1	16	TRBD2	TGTGCCAGCAGCCCGATGTCGGGACTAGCGATGGATGAGCAGTTCTTC	CASSPMSGLAMDEQFF
NA	TRBV4-1	TRBJ2-2	17	NA	TGCGCCAGCAGCCAAGATTTAGAAGGGGCGAACACCGGGGAGCTGTTTTTT	CASSQDLEGANTGELFF
once	TRBV4-2	TRBJ1-1	12	NA	TGTGCCAGCAGCCATTCAGACACTGAAGCTTTCTTT	CASSHSDTEAFF
NA	TRBV7-6	TRBJ2-2	16	NA	TGTGCCAGCAGCTTAGGGGTGGGAGTTTCCACCGGGGAGCTGTTTTTT	CASSLGVGVSTGELFF
NA	TRBV5-1	TRBJ2-5	15	NA	TGCGCCAGCAGCTTGGGGGGAGTAGAACAAGAGACCCAGTACTTC	CASSLGGVEQETQYF
NA	TRBV4-1	TRBJ2-5	19	TRBD1	TGCGCCAGCAGCCAAGATGAGTCCGCCGGGACAGGGGGCCCCAGGTCCCAGTACTTC	CASSQDESAGTGGPRSQYF
few	TRBV19	TRBJ1-4	13	NA	TGTGCCAGTAGTATTCATACTAATGAAAAACTGTTTTTT	CASSIHTNEKLFF
few	TRBV2	TRBJ2-7	11	NA	TGTGCCAGCAGTACAGCTTACGAGCAGTACTTC	CASSTAYEQYF
NA	TRBV4-1	TRBJ2-5	15	TRBD2	TGCGCCAGCAGCCAATACGGGACTAGTTCGGAGACCCAGTACTTC	CASSQYGTSSETQYF
NA	TRBV12-5	TRBJ2-2	19	TRBD2	TGTGCTAGTGGTTTCTTATCCGGACTAGCGGGGGTCCTGGAAGGGGAGCTGTTTTTT	CASGFLSGLAGVLEGELFF
NA	TRBV9	TRBJ1-3	17	NA	TGTGCCAGCAGCCTCCAAGGGGCAGGCTCCTCTGGAAACACCATATATTTT	CASSLQGAGSSGNTIYF
NA	TRBV6-4	TRBJ2-3	17	TRBD2	TGTGCCAGCAGTGACTCGAACAAGCGGGGTCGCACAGATACGCAGTATTTT	CASSDSNKRGRTDTQYF
few	TRBV19	TRBJ1-6	14	TRBD1	TGTGCCAGTAGTATCGACAGGGGGCGTTCACCCCTCCACTTT	CASSIDRGRSPLHF
NA	TRBV6-5	TRBJ2-4	15	NA	TGTGCCAGCAGCCAAGGAGGGAAAGCCAAAAACATTCAGTACTTC	CASSQGGKAKNIQYF